The T cell receptor beta chain described here comes from a study of T cell responses to AZD1222 COVID-19 vaccine. Study-level background: Some second doses came at about 4 weeks and others at about 12 weeks; these were pooled.

Sequenced by immunoSEQ multiplex PCR; TCRdb stores in-frame clones only, minus some. This sample yields 75,000 to 90,000 clones, of which around 90% are seen a single time; 2% to 2.5% belongs to the top ten. Per the germline V gene, CDR1 is MNHEY and CDR2 is SVGEGT. The CDR3 is 14 amino acids. Trimming took off 2 bases at V and 3 bases at J, with 8 bases between the two ends. With respect to this clone: The antigen is not known.

Study-wide findings and caveats: Baseline testing showed seropositivity in only six or seven AZD1222 recipients. It should be noted that donors were predominantly white British and more often female, and clonal diversity was possibly underestimated. Nearly half of unique spike-specific TCRs reportedly avoided B.1.351 and B.1.1.7 mutated regions.

The chain links TRBV6-2 or TRBV6-3 to TRBJ2-1; D is uncertain. The clonotype was recovered from an adult in good health. The sample was peripheral blood, taken on day 0 of AZD1222 vaccination. The CDR3 here is CASSYKHDYNEQFF. The CDR3 DNA sequence: TGTGCCAGCAGTTACAAACACGACTACAATGAGCAGTTCTTC.